The sequence of this T cell receptor (beta chain) was determined in a study of T cells expressing NK-cell markers. Overall study context: Sorted CD3+CD56+NKG2C+, CD3+CD56+NKG2C- and CD3+CD56-NKG2C+ T cells provided the TCR beta repertoires. Sequenced donors, eight in total, included seven who were HCMV-seropositive and one who was seronegative. Study-level findings and limits: Researchers report these clonotypes also headed the CD3+CD56-NKG2C+ fraction in a handful of donors.

In the case of this clonotype: Its antigen is not identified.

UMI-tagged 5'RACE template switching yielded the TCR beta cDNA. TCRdb reprocessed the 5' RACE reads and stores each CDR3 protein as one record, lacking DNA. The sample holds 200,000 to 300,000 distinct CDR3 sequences. Sequencing was carried out using blood T cells: a sorted CD56 or NKG2C T cell subset, CD4+ or CD8+ T cells, or bulk PBMC T cells (not recorded which). The origin of this receptor is a man younger than 35 in good health.

Here the CDR3 reads CAISESAGNEQFF. The chain is built from TRBV10-3 and TRBJ2-1; TCRdb's D gene call, TRBD2, goes unchecked for lack of DNA. There are 13 residues in the CDR3. The V gene's germline CDR1 is ENHRY and CDR2 SYGVKD.